The clone carrying this T cell receptor (beta chain) has more than one count but fewer than ten. Germline lookup yields CDR1 SGHAT and CDR2 FQNNGV. The CDR3 extends over 14 amino acids. V shed 5 bases and J shed 5 bases, with 15 bases lying between them. A J-beta primer mix and a sample-barcoded 5' primer were used in a second PCR of roughly 7 to 12 cycles. TCRdb reprocessed the 5' RACE reads via MiXCR and lists one record per CDR3 protein. This sample carries more than 550,000 distinct CDR3 sequences, over 20% of them seen once, and the ten largest clones take about 22%. These data are taken from a study of blood T cells in healthy people across ages.

The chain recombines TRBV11-2 with TRBJ1-1, with D perhaps TRBD1 (5 bases). Sample: blood. The TCR was taken from a man between 65 and 85 years old in good health. CDR3 loop: CASSSTRGKTEAFF. The CDR3 DNA is TGTGCCAGCAGCAGCACGAGGGGTAAGACTGAAGCTTTCTTT.